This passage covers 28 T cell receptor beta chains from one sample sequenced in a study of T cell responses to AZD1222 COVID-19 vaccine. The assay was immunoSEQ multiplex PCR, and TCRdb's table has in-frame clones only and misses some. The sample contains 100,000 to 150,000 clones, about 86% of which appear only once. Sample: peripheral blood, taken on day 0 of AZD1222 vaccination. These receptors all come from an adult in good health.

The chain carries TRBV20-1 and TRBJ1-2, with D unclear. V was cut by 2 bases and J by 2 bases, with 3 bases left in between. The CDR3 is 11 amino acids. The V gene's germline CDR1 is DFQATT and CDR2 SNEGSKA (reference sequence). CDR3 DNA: TGCAGTGCTAGACCGAACTATGGCTACACCTTC. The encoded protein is CSARPNYGYTF.

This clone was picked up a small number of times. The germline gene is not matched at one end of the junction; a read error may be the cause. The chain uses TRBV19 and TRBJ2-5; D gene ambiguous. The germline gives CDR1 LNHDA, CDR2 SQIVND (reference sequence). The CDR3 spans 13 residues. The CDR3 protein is CASSPIGQATQYF. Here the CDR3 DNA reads TGTGCCAGTAGTCCGATAGGGCAAGCGACCCAGTACTTC.

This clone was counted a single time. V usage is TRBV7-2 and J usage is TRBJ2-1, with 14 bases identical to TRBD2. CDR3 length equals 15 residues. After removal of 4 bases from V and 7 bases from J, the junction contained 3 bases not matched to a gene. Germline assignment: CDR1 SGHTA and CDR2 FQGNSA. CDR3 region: CASSSGLAGVNEQFF. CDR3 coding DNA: TGTGCCAGCAGCTCGGGACTAGCGGGGGTTAATGAGCAGTTCTTC.

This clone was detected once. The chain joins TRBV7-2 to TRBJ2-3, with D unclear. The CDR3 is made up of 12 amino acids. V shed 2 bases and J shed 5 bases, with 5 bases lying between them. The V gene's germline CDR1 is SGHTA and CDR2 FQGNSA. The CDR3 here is CASSLYLDTQYF. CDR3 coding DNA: TGTGCCAGCAGCTTATATCTAGATACGCAGTATTTT.

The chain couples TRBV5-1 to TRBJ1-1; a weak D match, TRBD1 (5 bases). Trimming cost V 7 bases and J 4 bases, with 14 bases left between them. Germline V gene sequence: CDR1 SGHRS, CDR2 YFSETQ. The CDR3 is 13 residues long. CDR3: CASLRGDGTEAFF. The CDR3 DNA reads TGCGCCAGCCTTCGAGGGGACGGCACTGAAGCTTTCTTT.

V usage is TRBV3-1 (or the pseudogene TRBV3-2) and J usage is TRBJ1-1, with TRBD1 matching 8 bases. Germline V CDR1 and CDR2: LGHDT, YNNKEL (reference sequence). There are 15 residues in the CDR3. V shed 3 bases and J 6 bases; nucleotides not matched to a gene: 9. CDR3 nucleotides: TGTGCCAGCAGCCATTCGTGGACAGGGATGGCTGAAGCTTTCTTT. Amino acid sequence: CASSHSWTGMAEAFF.

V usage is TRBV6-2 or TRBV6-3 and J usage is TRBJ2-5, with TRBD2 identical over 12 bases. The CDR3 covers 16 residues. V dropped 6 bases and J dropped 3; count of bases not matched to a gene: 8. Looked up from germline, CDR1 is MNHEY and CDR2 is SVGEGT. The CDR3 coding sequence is TGTGCCAGCAGGTACCCGGGACTAGCGGGTAAAGAGACCCAGTACTTC. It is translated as CASRYPGLAGKETQYF.

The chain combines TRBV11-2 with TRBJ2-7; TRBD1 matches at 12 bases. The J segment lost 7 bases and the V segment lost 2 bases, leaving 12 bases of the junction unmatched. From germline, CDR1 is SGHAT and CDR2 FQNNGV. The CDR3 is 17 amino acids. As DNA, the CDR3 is TGTGCCAGCAGCTTAAAGTTGTGGGGACAGGGGGCACAGGAGCAGTACTTC. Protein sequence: CASSLKLWGQGAQEQYF.

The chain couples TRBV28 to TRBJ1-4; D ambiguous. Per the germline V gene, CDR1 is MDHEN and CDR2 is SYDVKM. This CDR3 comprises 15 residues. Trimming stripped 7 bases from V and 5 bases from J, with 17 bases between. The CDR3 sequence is CASIGHERRNEKLFF. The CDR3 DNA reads TGTGCCAGCATCGGCCACGAGAGGAGAAATGAAAAACTGTTTTTT.

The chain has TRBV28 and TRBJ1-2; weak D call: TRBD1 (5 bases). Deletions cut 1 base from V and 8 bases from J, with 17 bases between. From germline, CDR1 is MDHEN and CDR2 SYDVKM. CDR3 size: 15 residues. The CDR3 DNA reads TGTGCCAGCAGTTTATCCCCAGGGATCAGTGTCGGCTACACCTTC. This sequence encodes CASSLSPGISVGYTF.

The DNA of the CDR3 is TGTGCCACGCCCGGGGCGGGAAACACCATATATTTT. It codes for CATPGAGNTIYF. The chain carries TRBV12-3 or TRBV12-4 and TRBJ1-3; a possible D gene is TRBD1 (5 bases). The CDR3 is made up of 12 amino acids. V was clipped by 10 bases and J by 4 bases, with 11 bases between them.

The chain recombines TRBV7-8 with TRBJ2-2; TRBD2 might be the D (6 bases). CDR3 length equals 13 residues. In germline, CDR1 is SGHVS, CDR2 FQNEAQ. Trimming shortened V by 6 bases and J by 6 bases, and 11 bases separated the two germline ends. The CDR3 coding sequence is TGTGCCAGCAGGGGGGAGGAAGCCGGGGAGCTGTTTTTT. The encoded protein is CASRGEEAGELFF.

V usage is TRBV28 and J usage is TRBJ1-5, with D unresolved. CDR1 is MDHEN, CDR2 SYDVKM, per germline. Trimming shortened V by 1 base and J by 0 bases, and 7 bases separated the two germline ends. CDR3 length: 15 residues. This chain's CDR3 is CASSLSAYSNQPQHF. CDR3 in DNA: TGTGCCAGCAGTTTATCAGCGTATAGCAATCAGCCCCAGCATTTT.

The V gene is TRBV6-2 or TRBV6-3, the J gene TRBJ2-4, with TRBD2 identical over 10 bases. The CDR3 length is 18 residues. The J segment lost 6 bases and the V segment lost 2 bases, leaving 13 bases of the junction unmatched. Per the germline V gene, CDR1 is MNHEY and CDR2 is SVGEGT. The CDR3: CASSYPPELAGSGNIQYF. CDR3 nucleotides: TGTGCCAGCAGTTACCCGCCCGAACTAGCGGGATCCGGAAACATTCAGTACTTC.

DNA for the CDR3: TGTGCCAGCTCACCACAGGGGGCACACACTGAAGCTTTCTTT. The encoded protein is CASSPQGAHTEAFF. V gene TRBV18 combines with J gene TRBJ1-1; 7 nucleotides match TRBD1. After removal of 1 base from V and 3 bases from J, the junction contained 2 bases not matched to a gene. From germline, CDR1 is KGHSH and CDR2 LQKENI. CDR3 size: 14 residues.

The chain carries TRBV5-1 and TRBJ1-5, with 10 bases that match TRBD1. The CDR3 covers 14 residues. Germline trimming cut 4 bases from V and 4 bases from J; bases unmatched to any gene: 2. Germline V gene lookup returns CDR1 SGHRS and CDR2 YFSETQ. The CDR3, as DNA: TGCGCCAGCAGCCCGGGACAGGGGAATCAGCCCCAGCATTTT. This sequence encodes CASSPGQGNQPQHF.

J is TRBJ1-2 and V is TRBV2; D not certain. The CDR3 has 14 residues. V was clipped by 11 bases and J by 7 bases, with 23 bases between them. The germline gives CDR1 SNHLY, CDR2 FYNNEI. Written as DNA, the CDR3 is TGTGCCTCGTCGGATTATTACACATCGGCTGGCTACACCTTC. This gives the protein CASSDYYTSAGYTF.

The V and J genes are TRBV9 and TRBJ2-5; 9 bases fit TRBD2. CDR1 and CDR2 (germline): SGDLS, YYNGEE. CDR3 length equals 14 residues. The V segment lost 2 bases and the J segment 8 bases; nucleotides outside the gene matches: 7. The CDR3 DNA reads TGTGCCAGCAGCGTTAGCGGGGGCATTGATACCCAGTACTTC. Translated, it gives CASSVSGGIDTQYF.

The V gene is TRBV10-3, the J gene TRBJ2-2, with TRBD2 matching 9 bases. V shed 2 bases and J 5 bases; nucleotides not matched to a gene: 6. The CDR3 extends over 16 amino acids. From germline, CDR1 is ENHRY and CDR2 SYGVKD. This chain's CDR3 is CAISERSGGFTGELFF. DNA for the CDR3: TGTGCCATCAGTGAGAGGAGCGGGGGGTTTACCGGGGAGCTGTTTTTT.

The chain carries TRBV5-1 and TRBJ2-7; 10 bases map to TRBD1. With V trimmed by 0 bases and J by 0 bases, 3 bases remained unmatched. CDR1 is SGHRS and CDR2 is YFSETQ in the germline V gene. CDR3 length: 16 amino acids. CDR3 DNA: TGCGCCAGCAGCTTGGGTTGGACAGGGGGCTCCTACGAGCAGTACTTC. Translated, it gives CASSLGWTGGSYEQYF.

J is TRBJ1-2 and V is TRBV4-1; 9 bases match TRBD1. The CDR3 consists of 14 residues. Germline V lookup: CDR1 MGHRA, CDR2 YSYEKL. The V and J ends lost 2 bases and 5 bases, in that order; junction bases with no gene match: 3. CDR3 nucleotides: TGCGCCAGCAGCCAAAGGACAGGGGAGTATGGCTACACCTTC. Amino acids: CASSQRTGEYGYTF.

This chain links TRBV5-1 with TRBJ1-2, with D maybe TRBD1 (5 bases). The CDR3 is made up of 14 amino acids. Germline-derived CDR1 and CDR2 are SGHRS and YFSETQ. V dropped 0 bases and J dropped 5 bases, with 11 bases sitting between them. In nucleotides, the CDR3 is TGCGCCAGCAGCTTGGTCGGGGGAAGTTATGGCTACACCTTC. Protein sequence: CASSLVGGSYGYTF.

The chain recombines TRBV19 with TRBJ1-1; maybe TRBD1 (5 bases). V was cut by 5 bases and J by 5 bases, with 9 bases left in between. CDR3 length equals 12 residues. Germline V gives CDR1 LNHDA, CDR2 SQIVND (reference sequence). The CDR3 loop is CASSAGRTEAFF. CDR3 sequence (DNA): TGTGCCAGTAGTGCAGGGAGAACTGAAGCTTTCTTT. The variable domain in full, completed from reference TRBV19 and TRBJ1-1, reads DGGITQSPKYLFRKEGQNVTLSCEQNLNHDAMYWYRQDPGQGLRLIYYSQIVNDFQKGDIAEGYSVSREKKESFPLTVTSAQKNPTAFYLCASSAGRTEAFFGQGTRLTVV.

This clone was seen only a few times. The CDR3 here is CASSYRTGHEETQYF. The DNA of the CDR3 is TGCGCCAGCAGCTACAGGACAGGGCACGAAGAGACCCAGTACTTC. The rearrangement uses TRBV5-1 and TRBJ2-5; 8 bases line up with TRBD1. Germline-derived CDR1 and CDR2 are SGHRS and YFSETQ. V shed 3 bases, J shed 3 bases, and the junction held 7 bases outside the gene matches. CDR3 size: 15 residues. The full variable domain, with the rest looked up from reference TRBV5-1 and TRBJ2-5, is KAGVTQTPRYLIKTRGQQVTLSCSPISGHRSVSWYQQTPGQGLQFLFEYFSETQRNKGNFPGRFSGRQFSNSRSEMNVSTLELGDSALYLCASSYRTGHEETQYFGPGTRLLVL.

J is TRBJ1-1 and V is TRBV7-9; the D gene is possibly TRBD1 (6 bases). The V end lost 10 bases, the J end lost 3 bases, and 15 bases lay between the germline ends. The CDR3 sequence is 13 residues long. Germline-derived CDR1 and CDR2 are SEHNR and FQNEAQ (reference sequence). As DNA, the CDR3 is TGTGCCACCCAGGGGTTTTTGGACACTGAAGCTTTCTTT. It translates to CATQGFLDTEAFF.

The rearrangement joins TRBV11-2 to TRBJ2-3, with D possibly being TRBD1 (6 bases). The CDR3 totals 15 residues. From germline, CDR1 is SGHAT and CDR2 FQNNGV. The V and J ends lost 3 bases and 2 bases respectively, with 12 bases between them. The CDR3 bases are TGTGCCAGCAGCTTGGGGGCTAGGTACACAGATACGCAGTATTTT. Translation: CASSLGARYTDTQYF.

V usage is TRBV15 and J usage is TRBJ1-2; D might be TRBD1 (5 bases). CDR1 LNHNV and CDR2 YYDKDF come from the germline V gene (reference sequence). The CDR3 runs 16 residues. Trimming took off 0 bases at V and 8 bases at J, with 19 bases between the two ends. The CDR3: CATSRDHDSLGGGYTF. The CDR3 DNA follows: TGTGCCACCAGCAGAGATCACGACAGCCTCGGGGGGGGCTACACCTTC.

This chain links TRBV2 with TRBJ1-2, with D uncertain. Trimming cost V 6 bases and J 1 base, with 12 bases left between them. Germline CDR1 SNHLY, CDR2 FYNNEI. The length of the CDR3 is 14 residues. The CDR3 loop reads CASSKAPDNYGYTF. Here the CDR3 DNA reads TGTGCCAGCAGCAAAGCGCCAGATAACTATGGCTACACCTTC.